A single sample is the source of the 18 T cell receptor beta chains below, sequenced in a study of radiotherapy plus CTLA-4 blockade in lung cancer. Clones were read by immunoSEQ multiplex PCR, and TCRdb kept only the in-frame ones, dropping some. The data contain 65,000 to 90,000 clones, more than 75% of them singletons. Source: peripheral blood, taken from a patient treated with radiotherapy plus ipilimumab. All receptors derive from a human donor with non-small cell lung cancer who had stable disease on radiotherapy plus ipilimumab.

The gene calls are TRBV14 and TRBJ1-2; D unclear. Trimming took 1 base from V and 6 from J, leaving 9 bases between them. Looked up from germline, CDR1 is SGHDN and CDR2 is FVKESK. This CDR3 has 13 residues. DNA for the CDR3: TGTGCCAGCAGCCAAGCGAGGGTAGATGGCTACACCTTC. It codes for CASSQARVDGYTF.

In nucleotides, the CDR3 is TGTGCCAGCAGCGTAAACCGGGCGGTACAAGAGACCCAGTACTTC. Translated: CASSVNRAVQETQYF. The chain couples TRBV9 to TRBJ2-5; D call uncertain. Trimming removed 1 base from V and 2 bases from J, with 12 bases in between. From germline, CDR1 is SGDLS and CDR2 YYNGEE. The CDR3 loop spans 15 amino acids.

This chain links TRBV2 with TRBJ1-2; the D is unclear. Trimming stripped 1 base from V and 9 bases from J, with 9 bases between. This CDR3 spans 12 amino acids. CDR1 is SNHLY and CDR2 is FYNNEI in the germline V gene. The CDR3 is CASSEDIGSYTF. The CDR3 coding sequence is TGTGCCAGCAGTGAAGATATAGGGAGCTACACCTTC. The full variable domain, completed using reference TRBV2 and TRBJ1-2, is EPEVTQTPSHQVTQMGQEVILRCVPISNHLYFYWYRQILGQKVEFLVSFYNNEISEKSEIFDDQFSVERPDGSNFTLKIRSTKLEDSAMYFCASSEDIGSYTFGSGTRLTVV.

A note on this clone: Other DNA sequences from this sample encode an identical CDR3 as well. The gene calls are TRBV20-1 and TRBJ2-3; D is unclear. CDR3 length: 11 amino acids. V was cut by 3 bases and J by 1 base, with 2 bases left in between. Germline-derived CDR1 and CDR2 are DFQATT and SNEGSKA (reference sequence). The DNA of the CDR3 is TGCAGTGCTAGTCGCACAGATACGCAGTATTTT. The encoded protein is CSASRTDTQYF.

This sequence joins TRBV27 and TRBJ2-6, with D unclear. Trimming took 7 bases from V and 5 from J, leaving 9 bases between them. The germline CDR1 and CDR2 sequences are MNHEY and SMNVEV (reference sequence). The CDR3 consists of 13 residues. The CDR3 reads CASTPSRANVLTF. CDR3 nucleotides: TGTGCCAGCACCCCGAGTCGGGCCAACGTCCTGACTTTC.

V gene TRBV18 combines with J gene TRBJ2-2; weak D call: TRBD1 (6 bases). This CDR3 has 15 residues. The ends were cut back, 2 bases at V and 6 bases at J, with 13 bases in the middle. The germline V gene has CDR1 KGHSH and CDR2 LQKENI. The CDR3 sequence: CASSPRTEVAGELFF. The CDR3 DNA follows: TGTGCCAGCTCACCAAGGACAGAGGTCGCCGGGGAGCTGTTTTTT.

The chain employs TRBV28 and TRBJ1-2, with D unclear. CDR3 length equals 14 residues. Germline CDR1 MDHEN, CDR2 SYDVKM. Trimming took off 3 bases at V and 8 bases at J, with 16 bases between the two ends. The CDR3 here is CASSFGVSTGGYTF. The DNA of the CDR3 is TGTGCCAGCAGTTTCGGGGTCTCAACGGGGGGCTACACCTTC.

J is TRBJ1-4 and V is TRBV9; D is possibly TRBD1 (5 bases). The V gene lost 3 bases and the J gene lost 4 bases, with 7 bases spanning the gap. CDR3 length equals 13 residues. CDR1 is SGDLS and CDR2 is YYNGEE in the germline V gene. CDR3 coding DNA: TGTGCCAGCAGCGGACAGCTTAATGAAAAACTGTTTTTT. This gives the protein CASSGQLNEKLFF.

The chain recombines TRBV5-4 with TRBJ2-5; 12 bases agree with TRBD2. V was clipped by 4 bases and J by 5 bases; unmatched bases: 6. CDR3 length: 15 residues. CDR1 and CDR2 from the germline V gene are SGHNT and YYREEE (reference sequence). The CDR3 bases are TGTGCCAGCAGCAACCTAGCGGGGGGGCCTGAGACCCAGTACTTC. Protein: CASSNLAGGPETQYF.

The genes are TRBV19 and TRBJ2-7, with a tentative D call TRBD1 (6 bases). The CDR3 covers 14 residues. The V end lost 9 bases, the J end lost 4 bases, and 19 bases lay between the germline ends. Germline assignment: CDR1 LNHDA and CDR2 SQIVND (reference sequence). The CDR3 spells CASRPGAQSYEQYF. Here the CDR3 DNA reads TGTGCCAGCAGACCAGGGGCACAATCTTACGAGCAGTACTTC.

The chain couples TRBV2 to TRBJ1-6; 9 nucleotides align to TRBD1. V lost 5 bases and J lost 11; bases outside the gene matches: 10. In germline, CDR1 is SNHLY, CDR2 FYNNEI. The CDR3 is made up of 15 amino acids. This chain's CDR3 is CASSKEQGAQAPLHF. The CDR3 bases are TGTGCCAGCAGTAAAGAACAGGGGGCGCAGGCACCCCTCCACTTT.

This clone was found a few times. V is TRBV4-1 and J is TRBJ2-7, with D hard to call. The CDR3 covers 13 residues. With 3 bases removed from V and 5 bases from J, the gap between germline ends came to 11 bases. Germline CDR1 MGHRA, CDR2 YSYEKL. The DNA of the CDR3 is TGCGCCAGCAGCCAGGCCCGTTCCCACGAGCAGTACTTC. Its translation is CASSQARSHEQYF.

This clone was seen only a few times. The CDR3 DNA follows: TGTGCCAGCAGTGTAGGAGGGGTCTACAATGAGCAGTTCTTC. It codes for CASSVGGVYNEQFF. V is TRBV6-4 and J is TRBJ2-1; tentative D call: TRBD2 (6 bases). The CDR3 consists of 14 residues. The germline V gene has CDR1 MRHNA and CDR2 SNTAGT. V gave up 4 bases and J gave up 3 bases, with 10 bases separating them.

The chain uses TRBV2 and TRBJ2-5; D possibly uses TRBD1 or TRBD2 (5 bases each). CDR1 and CDR2 from the germline V gene are SNHLY and FYNNEI. The length of the CDR3 is 14 residues. The V and J ends lost 10 bases and 10 bases respectively, with 25 bases between them. The CDR3, as DNA: TGTGCCACCAAAGAGAGGGGCAGTTCAGTGGGCCAGTACTTC. It translates to CATKERGSSVGQYF.

This clone was seen just once. This chain connects TRBV6-5 to TRBJ1-5, with D possibly matching TRBD1 (5 bases). Trimming cost V 6 bases and J 7 bases, with 19 bases left between them. The CDR3 has 15 amino acids. Looked up from germline, CDR1 is MNHEY and CDR2 is SVGAGI. As DNA, the CDR3 is TGTGCCAGCAGAGCGACAGCCCTAAAAGGACAGCCCCAGCATTTT. Translated: CASRATALKGQPQHF.

This clone was seen a few times. This chain joins TRBV10-2 and TRBJ1-4, with D tentatively TRBD1 (5 bases). In germline, CDR1 is WSHSY, CDR2 SAAADI. V dropped 4 bases and J dropped 8 bases, with 8 bases sitting between them. The CDR3 covers 12 residues. CDR3 nucleotide sequence: TGCGCCAGCAGTGCCAGGGAGGAAAAACTGTTTTTT. It encodes CASSAREEKLFF.

This clone was seen only once. The gene calls are TRBV30 and TRBJ2-7; TRBD1 agrees at 7 bases. The ends lost 1 base at V and 3 bases at J; junction bases unmatched: 3. Germline CDR1 and CDR2: GTSNPN and SVGIG (reference sequence). CDR3 length: 13 amino acids. CDR3 bases: TGTGCCTGGAGTGGCCCAGGGGGCTACGAGCAGTACTTC. Protein: CAWSGPGGYEQYF.

The chain has TRBV5-5 and TRBJ1-3; perhaps TRBD1 as D (6 bases). V lost 4 bases, J lost 4 bases, and 21 bases lay in between. This CDR3 is 17 amino acids long. CDR1 is SGHKS, CDR2 YYEKEE, per germline (reference sequence). The CDR3 bases are TGTGCCAGCAGCCTTCGGAGGGGGGAAGGAGGAGGAAACACCATATATTTT. It codes for CASSLRRGEGGGNTIYF.